Below, 19 T cell receptor beta chains from the same sample are listed, as sequenced in a study of patients and donors after allogeneic stem cell transplantation. TCRdb itself ran the RT-PCR reads through MiXCR, one entry per CDR3 protein. The sample includes 190,000 or so distinct CDR3 sequences, 41% of them seen just once. The sequencing input was blood, either unsorted or a sorted T cell fraction (not recorded which). The receptors here all came from a human donor who was either an allogeneic HSCT recipient or a stem cell or donor lymphocyte infusion donor (not recorded which). It is not recorded whose cells these are; they may come from a transplant donor.

V usage is TRBV7-7 and J usage is TRBJ2-1; 7 bases map to TRBD2. Germline assignment: CDR1 SSHAT and CDR2 FNYEAQ (reference sequence). Unmatched junction bases numbered 19, after V lost 11 bases and J lost 9 bases. CDR3 length equals 15 residues. CDR3 nucleotide sequence: TGTGCCCCTACGCATATGGGGGGGATACCAGTTGAGCAGTTCTTC. Translating it yields CAPTHMGGIPVEQFF.

This chain joins TRBV4-3 and TRBJ1-1, with D tentatively TRBD1 (5 bases). V was shortened by 0 bases and J by 3 bases, with 11 bases between the two germline ends. The CDR3 contains 15 residues. Germline CDR1 LGHNA, CDR2 YSLEER. The CDR3 DNA reads TGCGCCAGCAGCCAAGATGAGGGGTGGGACACTGAAGCTTTCTTT. Translation: CASSQDEGWDTEAFF.

In this sample, this clonotype turned up once. The gene calls are TRBV18 and TRBJ2-1; 9 nucleotides line up with TRBD2. Germline CDR1 KGHSH, CDR2 LQKENI. V was clipped by 4 bases and J by 5 bases; unmatched bases: 9. The CDR3 extends over 16 amino acids. The CDR3 DNA sequence: TGTGCCAGCTCACAAAATCGGGCGGGAGGGAACAATGAGCAGTTCTTC. Translation gives CASSQNRAGGNNEQFF.

The chain has TRBV5-1 and TRBJ2-3; 12 bases agree with TRBD2. In germline, CDR1 is SGHRS, CDR2 YFSETQ. The CDR3 sequence is 18 residues long. J was trimmed by 6 bases and V by 2 bases; bases with no gene match: 13. The CDR3 loop reads CASSFRVSSGRAADTQYF. The CDR3 coding sequence is TGCGCCAGCAGCTTTCGAGTGTCTAGCGGGAGGGCCGCGGATACGCAGTATTTT.

V and J are TRBV10-2 and TRBJ2-2, with 10 bases identical to TRBD2. V shed 3 bases and J 0 bases; nucleotides not matched to a gene: 10. The CDR3 is made up of 19 amino acids. CDR1 and CDR2 from the germline V gene are WSHSY and SAAADI. The CDR3 coding sequence is TGCGCCAGCAGTGAAAGGAGGGCTAGCGGGGGATCGAACACCGGGGAGCTGTTTTTT. Its translation: CASSERRASGGSNTGELFF.

The V gene is TRBV6-2 or TRBV6-3, the J gene TRBJ1-5; no clear D. CDR1 and CDR2 (germline): MNHEY, SVGEGT. CDR3 length: 16 amino acids. V gave up 4 bases and J gave up 6 bases, with 19 bases separating them. The CDR3 DNA follows: TGTGCCAGCAGTTCCCCACAGATCTCCTGGGTTCAGCCCCAGCATTTT. Protein sequence: CASSSPQISWVQPQHF.

The DNA for the CDR3 is TGTGCCAGCAGCTTATTGGGCAGCGACACAGATACGCAGTATTTT. This translates into CASSLLGSDTDTQYF. The chain recombines TRBV7-3 with TRBJ2-3, with D hard to call. V was cut by 2 bases and J by 2 bases, with 11 bases left in between. This CDR3 has 15 amino acids. Germline V gives CDR1 SGHTA, CDR2 FQGTGA.

V and J are TRBV7-9 and TRBJ1-4; possible D gene TRBD1, 5 bases. Germline values: CDR1 SEHNR, CDR2 FQNEAQ (reference sequence). The CDR3 is made up of 15 amino acids. V lost 6 bases and J lost 2, with 13 bases in between. The CDR3 DNA is TGTGCCAGCAGGGGCACAGGTGATACTAATGAAAAACTGTTTTTT. This codes for CASRGTGDTNEKLFF.

This CDR3 reads CASSPSWGEKLFF. The CDR3 DNA is TGTGCCAGCAGTCCCTCTTGGGGGGAAAAACTGTTTTTT. The J gene is TRBJ1-4, the V gene TRBV3-1, with D perhaps TRBD1 (5 bases). CDR1 LGHDT and CDR2 YNNKEL come from the germline V gene (reference sequence). CDR3 length: 13 residues. V was cut by 6 bases and J by 8 bases, with 13 bases left in between. Using reference TRBV3-1 and TRBJ1-4 for the parts outside the CDR3, the full variable domain is DTAVSQTPKYLVTQMGNDKSIKCEQNLGHDTMYWYKQDSKKFLKIMFSYNNKELIINETVPNRFSPKSPDKAHLNLHINSLELGDSAVYFCASSPSWGEKLFFGSGTQLSVL.

J is TRBJ2-1 and V is TRBV29-1, with no clear D. CDR3 length: 12 amino acids. V lost 7 bases, J lost 6 bases, and 13 bases lay in between. Germline lookup yields CDR1 SQVTM and CDR2 ANQGSEA. The CDR3 reads CSGLPGFNEQFF. CDR3 bases: TGCAGCGGCCTTCCTGGCTTCAATGAGCAGTTCTTC.

In nucleotides, the CDR3 is TGTGCCAGCAGCCCTGCCCTACTAGCGGGAGGGTACAATGAGCAGTTCTTC. It is translated as CASSPALLAGGYNEQFF. This sequence joins TRBV7-8 and TRBJ2-1, with 13 bases identical to TRBD2. The CDR3 runs 17 residues. Per germline, CDR1 SGHVS and CDR2 FQNEAQ. V shed 5 bases, J shed 4 bases, and the junction held 8 bases outside the gene matches.

V and J are TRBV6-2 or TRBV6-3 and TRBJ2-1, with TRBD2 matching 7 bases. Trimming cost V 5 bases and J 5 bases; bases outside gene matches: 12. The CDR3 has 16 amino acids. Germline V lookup: CDR1 MNHEY, CDR2 SVGEGT. CDR3 loop: CASSKISGTINNEQFF. The CDR3 DNA reads TGTGCCAGCAGTAAAATCTCCGGGACTATCAACAATGAGCAGTTCTTC.

This clonotype was detected a few times. The genes are TRBV6-2 or TRBV6-3 and TRBJ1-4, with D maybe TRBD1 (6 bases). V was pared by 5 bases and J by 7 bases, with 20 bases between. This CDR3 comprises 16 residues. CDR1 is MNHEY, CDR2 SVGEGT, per germline. The CDR3 reads CASSRRSRGYGEKLFF. Here the CDR3 DNA reads TGTGCCAGCAGTAGGAGATCCAGGGGCTACGGTGAAAAACTGTTTTTT.

This clonotype turned up a few times. The rearrangement uses TRBV5-1 and TRBJ1-1, with 8 bases matching TRBD1. Germline V gene lookup returns CDR1 SGHRS and CDR2 YFSETQ. This CDR3 region has 15 residues. The J segment lost 1 base and the V segment lost 4 bases, leaving 6 bases of the junction unmatched. The CDR3 DNA sequence: TGCGCCAGCAGCAGAGGACAGGGCCCGAACACTGAAGCTTTCTTT. Its translation: CASSRGQGPNTEAFF.

The rearrangement joins TRBV15 to TRBJ1-5; TRBD1 matches at 8 bases. Germline V gives CDR1 LNHNV, CDR2 YYDKDF (reference sequence). The V gene end was trimmed by 0 bases and the J gene end by 6 bases; junction bases not matched to a gene: 7. CDR3 size: 16 residues. CDR3 in DNA: TGTGCCACCAGCAGAGATTTCCGACAGGGGAGTCAGCCCCAGCATTTT. Protein product: CATSRDFRQGSQPQHF.

With regard to this clonotype: A much larger clone is a single base away; this may be a read error. J is TRBJ1-3 and V is TRBV7-8; D ambiguous. The germline CDR1 and CDR2 sequences are SGHVS and FQNEAQ. This CDR3 is built from 15 residues. The CDR3 is CASSLDNHSGDTIYF. DNA of the CDR3: TGTGCCAGCAGCTTAGACAACCACTCTGGAGACACCATATATTTT.

This clonotype was counted only a few times. The chain employs TRBV12-3 or TRBV12-4 and TRBJ1-5, with TRBD1 matching 7 bases. With V trimmed by 5 bases and J by 13 bases, 8 bases remained unmatched. This CDR3 comprises 12 residues. This CDR3 reads CASSIGQDDQHF. DNA of the CDR3: TGTGCCAGCAGTATAGGACAGGATGATCAGCATTTT.

This chain joins TRBV29-1 and TRBJ2-1; 7 nucleotides line up with TRBD1. The CDR3 extends over 14 amino acids. V was clipped by 4 bases and J by 1 base; unmatched bases: 4. Germline assignment: CDR1 SQVTM and CDR2 ANQGSEA. DNA of the CDR3: TGCAGCGTTGCCCGGGACAGTTCCTACAATGAGCAGTTCTTC. The encoded protein is CSVARDSSYNEQFF.

The chain couples TRBV28 to TRBJ2-2, with D maybe TRBD1 (6 bases). The CDR3 sequence is 16 residues long. Per the germline V gene, CDR1 is MDHEN and CDR2 is SYDVKM. The ends were cut back, 4 bases at V and 6 bases at J, with 18 bases in the middle. DNA of the CDR3: TGTGCCAGCAGTTCCCACTCCGGGACACCTGCCGGGGAGCTGTTTTTT. Residues: CASSSHSGTPAGELFF.